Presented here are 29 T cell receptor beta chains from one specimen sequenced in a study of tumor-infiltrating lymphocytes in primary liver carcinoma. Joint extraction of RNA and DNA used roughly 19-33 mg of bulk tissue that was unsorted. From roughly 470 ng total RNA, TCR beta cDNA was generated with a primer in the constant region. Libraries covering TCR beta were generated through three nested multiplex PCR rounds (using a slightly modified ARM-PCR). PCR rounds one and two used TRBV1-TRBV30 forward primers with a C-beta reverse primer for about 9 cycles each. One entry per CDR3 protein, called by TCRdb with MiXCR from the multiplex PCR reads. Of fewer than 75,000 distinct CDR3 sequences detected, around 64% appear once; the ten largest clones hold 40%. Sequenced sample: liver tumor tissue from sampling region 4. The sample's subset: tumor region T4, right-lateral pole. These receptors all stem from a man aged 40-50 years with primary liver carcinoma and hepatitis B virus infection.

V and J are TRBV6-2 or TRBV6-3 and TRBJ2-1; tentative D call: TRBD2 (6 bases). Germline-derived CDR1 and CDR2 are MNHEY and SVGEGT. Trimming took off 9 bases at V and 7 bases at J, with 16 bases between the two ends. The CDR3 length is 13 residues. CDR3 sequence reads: CASGLTGVNEQFF. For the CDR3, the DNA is TGTGCCAGTGGACTAACGGGAGTGAATGAGCAGTTCTTC.

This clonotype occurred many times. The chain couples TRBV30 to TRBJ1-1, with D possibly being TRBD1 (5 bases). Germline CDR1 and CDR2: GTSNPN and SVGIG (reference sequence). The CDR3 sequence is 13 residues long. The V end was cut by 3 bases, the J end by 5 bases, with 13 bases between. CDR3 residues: CAWSLFEGTEAFF. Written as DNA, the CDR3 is TGTGCCTGGAGCCTCTTCGAGGGGACTGAAGCTTTCTTT.

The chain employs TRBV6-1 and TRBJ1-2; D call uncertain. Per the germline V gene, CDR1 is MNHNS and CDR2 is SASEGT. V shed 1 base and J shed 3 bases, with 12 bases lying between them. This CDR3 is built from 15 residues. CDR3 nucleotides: TGTGCCAGCAGTGAAGACCGACCCGCTGACTATGGCTACACCTTC. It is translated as CASSEDRPADYGYTF.

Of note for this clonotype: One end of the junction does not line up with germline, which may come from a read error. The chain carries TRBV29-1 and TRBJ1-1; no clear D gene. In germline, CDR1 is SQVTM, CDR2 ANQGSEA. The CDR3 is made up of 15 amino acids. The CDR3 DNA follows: TGCAGCGTTGAAGCGGGGTGTGGAATGAACACTGAGGCTTTCTTT. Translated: CSVEAGCGMNTEAFF.

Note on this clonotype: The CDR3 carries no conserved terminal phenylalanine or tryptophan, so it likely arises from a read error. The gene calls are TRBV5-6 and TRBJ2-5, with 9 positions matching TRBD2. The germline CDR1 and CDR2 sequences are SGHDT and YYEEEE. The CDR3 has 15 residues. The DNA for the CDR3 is TGTGCCAGCAACTTGGTTGCGGGAGGGCGAGAGACCCAGTACTAC. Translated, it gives CASNLVAGGRETQYY.

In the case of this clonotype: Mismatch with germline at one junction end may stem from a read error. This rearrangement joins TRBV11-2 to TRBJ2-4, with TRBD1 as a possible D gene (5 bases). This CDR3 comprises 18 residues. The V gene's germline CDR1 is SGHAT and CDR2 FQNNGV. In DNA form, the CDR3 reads TGTGCCAGTAGCCCAACTGGGGCTTCCACGGTTGCCAAAACCATTCAGTACTTC. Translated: CASSPTGASTVAKTIQYF. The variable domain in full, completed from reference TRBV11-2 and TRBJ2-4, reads EAGVAQSPRYKIIEKRQSVAFWCNPISGHATLYWYQQILGQGPKLLIQFQNNGVVDDSQLPKDRFSAERLKGVDSTLKIQPAKLEDSAVYLCASSPTGASTVAKTIQYFGAGTRLSVL.

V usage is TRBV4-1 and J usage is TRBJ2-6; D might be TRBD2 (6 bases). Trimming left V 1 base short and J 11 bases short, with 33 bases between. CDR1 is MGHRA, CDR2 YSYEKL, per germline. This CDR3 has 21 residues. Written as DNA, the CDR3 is TGCGCCAGCAGCCAAGTCGGACAAGCGGGCCTGAAGGCGGTCAGGACCGACGTCCTGACTTTC. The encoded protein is CASSQVGQAGLKAVRTDVLTF.

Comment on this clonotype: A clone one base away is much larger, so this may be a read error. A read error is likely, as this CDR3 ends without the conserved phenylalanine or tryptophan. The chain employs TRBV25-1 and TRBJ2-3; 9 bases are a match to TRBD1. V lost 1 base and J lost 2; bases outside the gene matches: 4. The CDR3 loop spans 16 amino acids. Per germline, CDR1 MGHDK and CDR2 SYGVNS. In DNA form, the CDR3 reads TGTGCCAGCAGTGAATTCTGGGACAGGGACACAGATACGCAGTATTGT. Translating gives CASSEFWDRDTDTQYC.

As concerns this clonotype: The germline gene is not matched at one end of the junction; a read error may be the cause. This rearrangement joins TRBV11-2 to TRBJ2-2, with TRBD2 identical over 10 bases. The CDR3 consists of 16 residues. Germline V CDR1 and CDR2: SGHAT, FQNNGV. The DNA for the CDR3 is TGTGCCAGCAGATTAGTGGCACTAGCGGGAACCGGGGAGCTGTTTTTT. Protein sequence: CASRLVALAGTGELFF. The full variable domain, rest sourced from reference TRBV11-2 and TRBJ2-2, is EAGVAQSPRYKIIEKRQSVAFWCNPISGHATLYWYQQILGQGPKLLIQFQNNGVVDDSQLPKDRFSAERLKGVDSTLKIQPAKLEDSAVYLCASRLVALAGTGELFFGEGSRLTVL.

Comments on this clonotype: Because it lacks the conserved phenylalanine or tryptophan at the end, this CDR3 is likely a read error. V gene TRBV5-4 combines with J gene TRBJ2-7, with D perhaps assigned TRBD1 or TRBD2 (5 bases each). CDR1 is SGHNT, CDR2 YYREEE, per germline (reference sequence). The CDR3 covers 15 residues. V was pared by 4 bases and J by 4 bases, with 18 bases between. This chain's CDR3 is CASSHDRDLLYEQYL. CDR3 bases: TGTGCCAGCAGCCATGACCGGGACCTTTTATACGAGCAGTACCTC.

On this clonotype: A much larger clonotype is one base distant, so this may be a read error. CDR3 residues: CASSPLLRDEQYF. The DNA of the CDR3 is TGTGCCAGCAGCCCTCTGCTCCGGGACGAGCAGTACTTC. The chain carries TRBV5-5 and TRBJ2-7; D remains ambiguous. CDR1 SGHKS and CDR2 YYEKEE come from the germline V gene (reference sequence). This CDR3 region has 13 residues. V was clipped by 4 bases and J by 5 bases, with 13 bases between them.

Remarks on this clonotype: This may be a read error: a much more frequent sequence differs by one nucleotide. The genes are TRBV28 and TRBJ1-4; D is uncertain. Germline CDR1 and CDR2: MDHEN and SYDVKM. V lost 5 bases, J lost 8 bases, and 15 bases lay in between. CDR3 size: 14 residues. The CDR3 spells CASSPQTGGEKLFF. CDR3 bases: TGTGCCAGCAGTCCGCAGACGGGAGGCGAAAAACTGTTTTTT.

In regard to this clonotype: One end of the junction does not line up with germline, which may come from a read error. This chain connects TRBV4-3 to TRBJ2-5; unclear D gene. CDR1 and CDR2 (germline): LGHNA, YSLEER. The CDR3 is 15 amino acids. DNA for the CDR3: TGCGCCAACAGCCAAACAGTCCGTTTGACTGAGACCCAGTACTTC. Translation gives CANSQTVRLTETQYF.

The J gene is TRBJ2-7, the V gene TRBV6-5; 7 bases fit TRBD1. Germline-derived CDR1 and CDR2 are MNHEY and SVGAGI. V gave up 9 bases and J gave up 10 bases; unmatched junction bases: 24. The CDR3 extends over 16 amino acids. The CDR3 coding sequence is TGTGCCAGTAGGCCCGGACAGGCAGCATCCTTTTACAAACAGTACTTC. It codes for CASRPGQAASFYKQYF.

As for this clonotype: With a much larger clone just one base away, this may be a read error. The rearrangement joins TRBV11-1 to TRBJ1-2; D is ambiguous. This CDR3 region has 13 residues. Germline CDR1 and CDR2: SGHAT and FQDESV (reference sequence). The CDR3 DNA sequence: TGTGCCAGCAACTTGGTCCATAACTATGGCTACATCTTC. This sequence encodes CASNLVHNYGYIF.

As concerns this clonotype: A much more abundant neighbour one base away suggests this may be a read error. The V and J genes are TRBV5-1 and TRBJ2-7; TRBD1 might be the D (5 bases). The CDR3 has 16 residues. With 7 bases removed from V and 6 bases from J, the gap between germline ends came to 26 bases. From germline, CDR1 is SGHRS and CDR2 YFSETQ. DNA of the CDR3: TGCGCCAGCGGCCTTAACTCAGGGTCTGTCTTGTCCGAGCAGTACTTC. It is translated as CASGLNSGSVLSEQYF.

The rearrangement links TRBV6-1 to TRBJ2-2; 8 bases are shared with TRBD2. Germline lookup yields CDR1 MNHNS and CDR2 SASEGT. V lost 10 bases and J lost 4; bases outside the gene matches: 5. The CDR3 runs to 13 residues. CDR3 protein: CATQRGFTGELFF. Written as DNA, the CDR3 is TGTGCCACCCAGCGGGGGTTCACCGGGGAGCTGTTTTTT.

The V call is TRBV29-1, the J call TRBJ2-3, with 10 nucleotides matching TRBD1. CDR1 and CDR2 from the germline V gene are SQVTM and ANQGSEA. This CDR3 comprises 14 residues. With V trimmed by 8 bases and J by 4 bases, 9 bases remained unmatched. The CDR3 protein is CSISGTGASDTQYF. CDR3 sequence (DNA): TGCAGCATTTCCGGGACAGGGGCATCAGATACGCAGTATTTT.

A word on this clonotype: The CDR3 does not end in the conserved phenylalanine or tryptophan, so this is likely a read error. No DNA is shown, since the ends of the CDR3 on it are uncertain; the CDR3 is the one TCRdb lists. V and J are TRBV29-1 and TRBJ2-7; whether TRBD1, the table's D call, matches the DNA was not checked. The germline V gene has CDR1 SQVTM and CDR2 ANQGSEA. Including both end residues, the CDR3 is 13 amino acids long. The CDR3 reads CSVEGTGSYEEYL.

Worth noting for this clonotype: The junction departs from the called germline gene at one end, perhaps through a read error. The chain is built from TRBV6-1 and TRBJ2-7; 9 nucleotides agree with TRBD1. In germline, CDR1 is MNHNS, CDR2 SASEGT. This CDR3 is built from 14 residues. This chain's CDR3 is CASSPGTGLVEQCF. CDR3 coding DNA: TGTGCCAGCAGCCCCGGGACAGGGTTGGTCGAGCAGTGCTTC.

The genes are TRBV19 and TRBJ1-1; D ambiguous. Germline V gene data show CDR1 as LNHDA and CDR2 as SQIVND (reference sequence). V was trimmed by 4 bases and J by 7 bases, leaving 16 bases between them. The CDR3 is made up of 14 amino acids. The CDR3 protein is CASSKTGMRGEAFF. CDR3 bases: TGTGCCAGTAGTAAAACCGGGATGCGGGGTGAAGCTTTCTTT.

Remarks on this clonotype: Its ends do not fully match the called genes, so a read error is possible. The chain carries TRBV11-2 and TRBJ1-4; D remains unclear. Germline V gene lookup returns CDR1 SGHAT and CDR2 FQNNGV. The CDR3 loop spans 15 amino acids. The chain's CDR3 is CASSLDGYAHERLFF. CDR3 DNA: TGTGCCAGCAGCTTAGACGGGTACGCTCATGAAAGACTGTTTTTT.

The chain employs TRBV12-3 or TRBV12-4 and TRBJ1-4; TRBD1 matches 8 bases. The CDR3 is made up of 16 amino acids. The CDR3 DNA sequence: TGTACTAGCAGTCTACAGGGGGAACGCGTGAATGAAAAACTGTTTTTT. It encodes CTSSLQGERVNEKLFF.

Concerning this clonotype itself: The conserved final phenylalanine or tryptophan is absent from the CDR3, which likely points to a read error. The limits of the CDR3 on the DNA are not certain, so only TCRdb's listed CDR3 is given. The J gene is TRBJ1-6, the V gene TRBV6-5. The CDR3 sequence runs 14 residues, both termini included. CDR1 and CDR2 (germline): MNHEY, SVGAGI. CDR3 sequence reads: CANSYMGLNSPFHY.

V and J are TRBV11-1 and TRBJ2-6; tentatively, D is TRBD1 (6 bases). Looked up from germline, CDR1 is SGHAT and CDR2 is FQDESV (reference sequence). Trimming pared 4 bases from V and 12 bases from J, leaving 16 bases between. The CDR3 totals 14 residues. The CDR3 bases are TGTGCCAGCAGCTGGAACTCTGGGGGCAGCGTCCTGACTTTC. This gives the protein CASSWNSGGSVLTF.

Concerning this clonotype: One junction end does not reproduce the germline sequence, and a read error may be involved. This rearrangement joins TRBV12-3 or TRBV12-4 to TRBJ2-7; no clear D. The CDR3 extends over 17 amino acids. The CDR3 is CASSLEWWDEVRYEKYF. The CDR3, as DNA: TGTGCCAGCAGTTTAGAATGGTGGGATGAGGTAAGATACGAGAAGTACTTC.

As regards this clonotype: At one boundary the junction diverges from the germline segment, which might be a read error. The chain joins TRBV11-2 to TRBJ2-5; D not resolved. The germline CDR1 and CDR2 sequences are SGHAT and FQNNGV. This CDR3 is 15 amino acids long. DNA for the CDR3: TGTGCCAGCAGCTTGGTGGTGGGATCGCAAGATACCCAGTACTTC. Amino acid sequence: CASSLVVGSQDTQYF.

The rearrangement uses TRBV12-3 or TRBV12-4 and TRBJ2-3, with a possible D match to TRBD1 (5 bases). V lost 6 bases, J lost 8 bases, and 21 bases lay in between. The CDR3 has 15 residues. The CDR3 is CASRYDTGGEGTQYF. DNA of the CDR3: TGTGCCAGCAGATACGACACAGGCGGCGAAGGTACGCAGTATTTT.

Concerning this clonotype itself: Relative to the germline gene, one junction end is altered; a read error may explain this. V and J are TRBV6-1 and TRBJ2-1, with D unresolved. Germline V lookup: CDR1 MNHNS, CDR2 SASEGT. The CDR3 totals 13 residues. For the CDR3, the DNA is TGTGCCAGCAGTGAAGGGATAGGCGATGAGCACTTCTTC. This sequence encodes CASSEGIGDEHFF.